One sample yielded the 18 T cell receptor beta chains listed below, sequenced in a study of Graves' ophthalmopathy and Graves' hyperthyroidism. Amplification targeted the TCR beta CDR3 regions, with RNA transcripts as the source material. RT-PCR in the first round used HTBI primers; a second-round multiplex PCR followed. MiXCR, applied by TCRdb to the multiplex PCR reads, yields one record per CDR3 protein. The repertoire holds fewer than 350,000 distinct CDR3 sequences, with roughly 17% as singletons. Sequenced material: peripheral blood. The receptor set was obtained from an adult man with Graves' ophthalmopathy.

A few counts support this clonotype. A read error may explain this, as a much larger clone is one base away. CDR3 nucleotides: TGCAGTGCTACCAGTTCCGACACCGGGGAGCTGTTTTTT. This encodes CSATSSDTGELFF. V and J are TRBV20-1 and TRBJ2-2; D is uncertain. Germline V lookup: CDR1 DFQATT, CDR2 SNEGSKA (reference sequence). With 4 bases removed from V and 3 bases from J, the gap between germline ends came to 9 bases. This CDR3 spans 13 amino acids.

This clonotype appeared many times. The V call is TRBV6-5, the J call TRBJ2-2; tentatively, D is TRBD2 (5 bases). The CDR3 sequence is 15 residues long. The germline CDR1 and CDR2 sequences are MNHEY and SVGAGI. Trimming removed 0 bases from V and 6 bases from J, with 11 bases in between. CDR3 region: CASSYSFGNAGELFF. CDR3 in DNA: TGTGCCAGCAGTTACTCGTTCGGGAATGCCGGGGAGCTGTTTTTT.

This clonotype has a count of ten or more. The V gene is TRBV5-1, the J gene TRBJ1-2; a possible D gene is TRBD1 (6 bases). The CDR3 has 13 amino acids. Germline assignment: CDR1 SGHRS and CDR2 YFSETQ. Trimming left V 2 bases short and J 5 bases short, with 10 bases between. The CDR3 region has the DNA TGCGCCAGCAGCTTTAACAGGGAGTATGGCTACACCTTC. Translated, it gives CASSFNREYGYTF.

This clonotype was recorded many times. V is TRBV12-3 or TRBV12-4 and J is TRBJ1-1; D possibly corresponds to TRBD1 (5 bases). The ends were cut back, 3 bases at V and 4 bases at J, with 9 bases in the middle. The CDR3 is made up of 13 amino acids. The CDR3 DNA sequence: TGTGCCAGCAGTTTCGGGGGGGGCACTGAAGCTTTCTTT. Residues: CASSFGGGTEAFF.

The sample holds a few counts of this clonotype. The rearrangement joins TRBV18 to TRBJ2-5; no reliable D call. The CDR3 has 16 residues. With 3 bases removed from V and 1 base from J, the gap between germline ends came to 15 bases. Germline V CDR1 and CDR2: KGHSH, LQKENI. CDR3 protein: CASSPVATGLQETQYF. The CDR3 DNA reads TGTGCCAGCTCACCGGTGGCTACTGGGCTCCAAGAGACCCAGTACTTC.

This clonotype was detected many times. The V gene is TRBV10-3, the J gene TRBJ2-2; possible D gene TRBD2, 5 bases. CDR1 and CDR2 (germline): ENHRY, SYGVKD. This CDR3 has 14 residues. V lost 10 bases and J 1 base, leaving 13 bases between the germline ends. CDR3 region: CATEDGVNTGELFF. The CDR3 nucleotides are TGTGCCACCGAAGACGGGGTGAACACCGGGGAGCTGTTTTTT.

This clonotype was recorded at least ten times. The gene calls are TRBV28 and TRBJ1-2; the D is unclear. The CDR3 loop spans 13 amino acids. The germline V gene encodes CDR1 MDHEN and CDR2 SYDVKM. Trimming removed 6 bases from V and 4 bases from J, with 12 bases in between. Here the CDR3 reads CASRTTLIYGYTF. The CDR3 DNA is TGTGCCAGCAGAACTACATTGATCTATGGCTACACCTTC.

V and J are TRBV5-6 and TRBJ1-5; tentatively, D is TRBD1 (5 bases). V gave up 1 base and J gave up 1 base, with 9 bases separating them. This CDR3 contains 15 residues. Germline assignment: CDR1 SGHDT and CDR2 YYEEEE. The CDR3 reads CASSLRGMSNQPQHF. DNA for the CDR3: TGTGCCAGCAGCTTGAGGGGTATGAGCAATCAGCCCCAGCATTTT.

V gene TRBV12-3 or TRBV12-4 combines with J gene TRBJ1-6; a possible D gene is TRBD1 (6 bases). The ends were cut back, 6 bases at V and 6 bases at J, with 12 bases in the middle. The CDR3 covers 14 residues. The CDR3 nucleotides are TGTGCCAGCAGCTGGACAGACTTTAATTCACCCCTCCACTTT. Its translation: CASSWTDFNSPLHF.

This clonotype has a count of ten or more. This chain joins TRBV11-2 and TRBJ2-2; maybe TRBD1 (5 bases). Germline V gene sequence: CDR1 SGHAT, CDR2 FQNNGV. V was trimmed by 5 bases and J by 3 bases, leaving 19 bases between them. The CDR3 spans 17 residues. The CDR3 loop reads CASSPPRGELHTGELFF. The CDR3 DNA follows: TGTGCCAGCAGCCCCCCTAGGGGCGAACTTCACACCGGGGAGCTGTTTTTT.

In this sample, this clonotype turned up once. This clone may be a read error of a much larger clone one base away. The chain recombines TRBV5-1 with TRBJ2-7; D is ambiguous. The CDR3 sequence is 13 residues long. With 4 bases removed from V and 6 bases from J, the gap between germline ends came to 14 bases. CDR1 is SGHRS, CDR2 YFSETQ, per germline. The DNA of the CDR3 is TGCGCCAGCAGCCCCCTGGCGACCTGCGAGCAGTACTTC. As protein: CASSPLATCEQYF.

This clonotype was observed many times. V and J are TRBV7-2 and TRBJ2-5; 11 bases align to TRBD1. Germline V gene sequence: CDR1 SGHTA, CDR2 FQGNSA. V was pared by 5 bases and J by 3 bases, with 5 bases of the junction left unmatched. This CDR3 has 15 amino acids. As DNA, the CDR3 is TGTGCCAGCAGCGTAAGGGACAGGGGGGAAGAGACCCAGTACTTC. Translating gives CASSVRDRGEETQYF.

The CDR3 nucleotides read TGTGCCAGCAGCTTGCGTTCGACGGAGTCCTACGAGCAGTACTTC. Protein sequence: CASSLRSTESYEQYF. The genes are TRBV7-2 and TRBJ2-7; D gene ambiguous. CDR1 is SGHTA and CDR2 is FQGNSA in the germline V gene. The CDR3 sequence is 15 residues long. V lost 3 bases and J 1 base, leaving 13 bases between the germline ends. Full variable domain (outside the CDR3, taken from reference TRBV7-2 and TRBJ2-7): GAGVSQSPSNKVTEKGKDVELRCDPISGHTALYWYRQSLGQGLEFLIYFQGNSAPDKSGLPSDRFSAERTGGSVSTLTIQRTQQEDSAVYLCASSLRSTESYEQYFGPGTRLTVT.

This clonotype has at least ten counts. The chain carries TRBV10-3 and TRBJ2-4, with D perhaps matching TRBD1 (7 bases). CDR1 and CDR2 from the germline V gene are ENHRY and SYGVKD. The CDR3 loop spans 14 amino acids. V lost 3 bases to trimming and J lost 8 bases, with 14 bases between them. CDR3 nucleotide sequence: TGTGCCATCAGTGACGGCAGGGGGGAATACATTCAGTACTTC. Its protein product is CAISDGRGEYIQYF.

This clonotype was counted many times. V is TRBV12-3 or TRBV12-4 and J is TRBJ2-2, with D perhaps TRBD2 (5 bases). The V and J ends lost 5 bases and 5 bases respectively, with 15 bases between them. The CDR3 contains 15 residues. CDR3 sequence: CASSPRLGATGELFF. The CDR3 region has the DNA TGTGCCAGCAGTCCCCGGTTGGGAGCGACCGGGGAGCTGTTTTTT.

The table lists this clonotype with many counts. The chain's CDR3 is CSVNRVDGYTF. The CDR3, as DNA: TGCAGTGTTAACAGGGTTGATGGCTACACCTTC. The chain recombines TRBV20-1 with TRBJ1-2; a possible D gene is TRBD1 (6 bases). The germline V gene encodes CDR1 DFQATT and CDR2 SNEGSKA (reference sequence). Trimming removed 7 bases from V and 6 bases from J, with 12 bases in between. This CDR3 spans 11 amino acids.

The chain couples TRBV6-5 to TRBJ2-7; 10 bases align to TRBD1. This CDR3 comprises 14 residues. The germline V gene encodes CDR1 MNHEY and CDR2 SVGAGI. The trim removed 2 bases at V and 7 bases at J, leaving 5 bases unmatched. CDR3 sequence: CASSYDRGHWEQYF. The CDR3 region has the DNA TGTGCCAGCAGTTACGACAGGGGGCATTGGGAGCAGTACTTC.

This clonotype was picked up many times. The chain has TRBV24-1 and TRBJ2-2, with D perhaps TRBD1 (6 bases). The CDR3 covers 15 residues. Germline CDR1 reads KGHDR; CDR2 reads SFDVKD. V was shortened by 3 bases and J by 6 bases, with 13 bases between the two germline ends. CDR3 coding DNA: TGTGCCACCAGTGATACAGGGACGGAGTCCGGGGAGCTGTTTTTT. This sequence encodes CATSDTGTESGELFF.